A single sample gave rise to the 22 T cell receptor beta chains below, sequenced in a study of T cell repertoires in cytomegalovirus infection. The antigens for these receptors are not known. TCRdb reanalysed the reads using MiXCR and keeps one entry per CDR3 protein. The sample lists 84,000 or so distinct CDR3 sequences; about 44% were seen once. This sample comprised CD8+ T cells from cultured PBMCs, obtained from culture after CMV antigen stimulation. These receptors were collected from a human donor in good health (CMV status not recorded). Some clones in this sample may be carry-over from other donors' samples.

This clonotype has only a few counts. The chain joins TRBV7-2 to TRBJ1-6; 8 bases fit TRBD1. Germline CDR1 reads SGHTA; CDR2 reads FQGNSA. V dropped 5 bases and J dropped 10; count of bases not matched to a gene: 10. The length of the CDR3 is 15 residues. The CDR3 here is CASSRRTGITSPLHF. The CDR3 coding sequence is TGTGCCAGCAGCCGTAGGACAGGGATTACATCACCCCTCCACTTT.

The genes are TRBV4-3 and TRBJ1-1; D gene unclear. This CDR3 has 11 residues. Trimming shortened V by 3 bases and J by 5 bases, and 4 bases separated the two germline ends. Per the germline V gene, CDR1 is LGHNA and CDR2 is YSLEER. DNA of the CDR3: TGCGCCAGCAGCCACTTTACTGAAGCTTTCTTT. Encoded protein: CASSHFTEAFF.

This clonotype was seen only a few times. The rearrangement uses TRBV11-2 and TRBJ2-2; 7 nucleotides line up with TRBD1. CDR1 and CDR2 (germline): SGHAT, FQNNGV. This CDR3 is 15 amino acids long. J lost 7 bases, V lost 3 bases, and 8 bases had no gene match. The CDR3 loop reads CASSFLTGDGGELFF. The DNA of the CDR3 is TGTGCCAGCAGCTTCCTTACAGGGGATGGCGGGGAGCTGTTTTTT.

The rearrangement uses TRBV11-2 and TRBJ2-2; D is uncertain. V lost 7 bases and J lost 0, with 6 bases in between. The CDR3 spans 13 residues. Germline CDR1 is SGHAT and CDR2 is FQNNGV. Here the CDR3 DNA reads TGTGCCAGCACAGGAACGAACACCGGGGAGCTGTTTTTT. It codes for CASTGTNTGELFF.

In its sample, this clonotype was seen a few times. The V and J genes are TRBV7-6 and TRBJ1-6; D is unclear. The V gene's germline CDR1 is SGHVS and CDR2 FNYEAQ. The CDR3 length is 15 residues. Trimming removed 0 bases from V and 8 bases from J, with 11 bases in between. CDR3 sequence reads: CASSLAPSGDSPLHF. CDR3 sequence (DNA): TGTGCCAGCAGCTTAGCTCCGTCTGGGGATTCACCCCTCCACTTT.

A few counts support this clonotype. The chain couples TRBV10-3 to TRBJ2-7; TRBD1 matches at 7 bases. The germline V gene encodes CDR1 ENHRY and CDR2 SYGVKD. J was trimmed by 5 bases and V by 3 bases; bases with no gene match: 7. There are 14 residues in the CDR3. The CDR3 bases are TGTGCCATCAGTGATACGACAGGGACCCACGAGCAGTACTTC. This encodes CAISDTTGTHEQYF.

J is TRBJ1-2 and V is TRBV7-6; 8 bases line up with TRBD1. The CDR3 runs 14 residues. Germline loops: CDR1 SGHVS, CDR2 FNYEAQ. The junction had 4 bases not matched to a gene; V was cut back by 5 bases and J by 2 bases. The CDR3 DNA follows: TGTGCCAGCAGCCGGACAGGGCAAAACTATGGCTACACCTTC. Translation: CASSRTGQNYGYTF.

The chain couples TRBV7-6 to TRBJ2-1; perhaps TRBD2 as D (5 bases). This CDR3 region has 17 residues. V dropped 4 bases and J dropped 0 bases, with 16 bases sitting between them. Germline CDR1 SGHVS, CDR2 FNYEAQ. The chain's CDR3 is CASSWRKGMSSYNEQFF. The CDR3 DNA is TGTGCCAGCAGCTGGAGGAAGGGCATGAGCTCCTACAATGAGCAGTTCTTC.

Comments on this clonotype: A junction boundary mismatches the germline segment, possibly from a read error. The CDR3, as DNA: TGTGCCCGCAGCTCCCACTGGGGCGAGAACACTGAAGCTTTCTTT. This encodes CARSSHWGENTEAFF. The chain links TRBV11-1 to TRBJ1-1, with D possibly matching TRBD1 (5 bases). Germline V CDR1 and CDR2: SGHAT, FQDESV (reference sequence). There are 15 residues in the CDR3.

The chain couples TRBV14 to TRBJ1-2; D is unclear. From germline, CDR1 is SGHDN and CDR2 FVKESK. There are 15 residues in the CDR3. Trimming left V 1 base short and J 4 bases short, with 13 bases between. The CDR3 bases are TGTGCCAGCAGCCAAGTCAGAGGGATTGGCTATGGCTACACCTTC. It encodes CASSQVRGIGYGYTF. The complete variable domain, with remaining parts taken from reference TRBV14 and TRBJ1-2, reads EAGVTQFPSHSVIEKGQTVTLRCDPISGHDNLYWYRRVMGKEIKFLLHFVKESKQDESGMPNNRFLAERTGGTYSTLKVQPAELEDSGVYFCASSQVRGIGYGYTFGSGTRLTVV.

The rearrangement joins TRBV5-4 to TRBJ2-3; D gene ambiguous. The CDR3 is 16 residues long. The V gene lost 3 bases and the J gene lost 6 bases, with 20 bases spanning the gap. The germline CDR1 and CDR2 sequences are SGHNT and YYREEE (reference sequence). CDR3 DNA: TGTGCCAGCAGCTCCCTCTTGGGGTTAGCAGTCGATACGCAGTATTTT. The encoded protein is CASSSLLGLAVDTQYF.

The chain joins TRBV6-5 to TRBJ2-5; a weak D match, TRBD1 (7 bases). Trimming shortened V by 5 bases and J by 5 bases, and 12 bases separated the two germline ends. This CDR3 is built from 13 residues. Germline values: CDR1 MNHEY, CDR2 SVGAGI. CDR3 bases: TGTGCCAGCAGTGGAGGGACAGTGGAGACCCAGTACTTC. Its protein product is CASSGGTVETQYF.

This chain uses TRBV19 with TRBJ1-4; D gene unclear. Germline-derived CDR1 and CDR2 are LNHDA and SQIVND (reference sequence). The CDR3 consists of 15 residues. Trimming cost V 0 bases and J 0 bases, with 5 bases left between them. The DNA of the CDR3 is TGTGCCAGTAGTATAGACCGAACAACTAATGAAAAACTGTTTTTT. It encodes CASSIDRTTNEKLFF.

The chain employs TRBV7-8 and TRBJ1-1; weak D call: TRBD1 (5 bases). Trimming stripped 1 base from V and 5 bases from J, with 11 bases between. The length of the CDR3 is 14 residues. Germline assignment: CDR1 SGHVS and CDR2 FQNEAQ. The CDR3 sequence is CASSLGVGGTEAFF. DNA for the CDR3: TGTGCCAGCAGCTTAGGGGTGGGGGGGACTGAAGCTTTCTTT. Looking up the rest from reference TRBV7-8 and TRBJ1-1 gives the full variable domain: GAGVSQSPRYKVAKRGQDVALRCDPISGHVSLFWYQQALGQGPEFLTYFQNEAQLDKSGLPSDRFFAERPEGSVSTLKIQRTQQEDSAVYLCASSLGVGGTEAFFGQGTRLTVV.

In this sample, this clonotype turned up a few times. CDR3 protein: CATAAGHGYEQYF. CDR3 coding DNA: TGTGCCACCGCGGCGGGACACGGGTACGAGCAGTACTTC. The chain joins TRBV19 to TRBJ2-7; tentatively, D is TRBD1 or TRBD2 (6 bases each). V lost 10 bases and J lost 4, with 17 bases in between. Per germline, CDR1 LNHDA and CDR2 SQIVND (reference sequence). The CDR3 is 13 amino acids.

Written as DNA, the CDR3 is TGTGCCAGCAGCCCGAGCGGGGGGGGCTCCTACGAGCAGTACTTC. Translated, it gives CASSPSGGGSYEQYF. The V call is TRBV11-2, the J call TRBJ2-7, with TRBD2 identical over 10 bases. J gave up 0 bases and V 5 bases, and 4 bases lay outside the gene matches. The length of the CDR3 is 15 residues. The germline V gene has CDR1 SGHAT and CDR2 FQNNGV.

This clonotype has only one observation. V and J are TRBV20-1 and TRBJ1-2; weak D call: TRBD1 (5 bases). Germline CDR1 and CDR2: DFQATT and SNEGSKA (reference sequence). V was trimmed by 0 bases and J by 9 bases, leaving 8 bases between them. The CDR3 loop spans 11 amino acids. CDR3 bases: TGCAGTGCTAGAGAGGCAGGGCGCTACACCTTC. Translation: CSAREAGRYTF.

This clonotype came up a few times. This chain uses TRBV7-6 with TRBJ2-1, with D possibly matching TRBD2 (6 bases). Deletions cut 5 bases from V and 7 bases from J, with 15 bases between. CDR3 length equals 14 residues. Germline CDR1 SGHVS, CDR2 FNYEAQ. The CDR3 is CASSPGTGPNEQFF. The CDR3 bases are TGTGCCAGCAGCCCCGGGACTGGGCCTAATGAGCAGTTCTTC. The full variable domain, its missing parts supplied by reference TRBV7-6 and TRBJ2-1, is GAGVSQSPRYKVTKRGQDVALRCDPISGHVSLYWYRQALGQGPEFLTYFNYEAQQDKSGLPNDRFSAERPEGSISTLTIQRTEQRDSAMYRCASSPGTGPNEQFFGPGTRLTVL.

This rearrangement joins TRBV5-6 to TRBJ2-7; possible D gene TRBD1, 5 bases. Germline V gene lookup returns CDR1 SGHDT and CDR2 YYEEEE. Deletions cut 0 bases from V and 2 bases from J, with 15 bases between. This CDR3 comprises 16 residues. CDR3 amino acids: CASSLESRGWPYEQYF. The DNA of the CDR3 is TGTGCCAGCAGCTTGGAGTCAAGGGGTTGGCCCTACGAGCAGTACTTC.

This clonotype was recorded at least ten times. This chain connects TRBV7-6 to TRBJ2-7, with TRBD2 matching over 11 bases. Germline lookup yields CDR1 SGHVS and CDR2 FNYEAQ. CDR3 size: 15 residues. Losses at the gene ends were 5 bases for V and 2 bases for J; bases not matched to a gene: 5. The CDR3 sequence: CASSPGLAATYEQYF. CDR3 DNA sequence: TGTGCCAGCAGCCCGGGACTAGCGGCGACCTACGAGCAGTACTTC.

The chain has TRBV7-9 and TRBJ2-1, with TRBD2 matching over 14 bases. V trimming: 3 bases; J trimming: 7 bases; junction bases outside the gene matches: 20. The CDR3 sequence is 21 residues long. Germline CDR1 reads SEHNR; CDR2 reads FQNEAQ (reference sequence). CDR3 protein: CASSFPGGLAGGPNLLNEQFF. In DNA, the CDR3 is TGTGCCAGCAGCTTCCCCGGCGGACTAGCGGGGGGTCCCAACCTTTTGAATGAGCAGTTCTTC.

The rearrangement uses TRBV7-9 and TRBJ2-3; the D is unclear. The CDR3 spans 16 residues. Germline CDR1 and CDR2: SEHNR and FQNEAQ (reference sequence). Deletions cut 0 bases from V and 4 bases from J, with 14 bases between. The CDR3 spells CASSLAGRAVADTQYF. CDR3 nucleotide sequence: TGTGCCAGCAGCTTAGCGGGCCGGGCCGTCGCAGATACGCAGTATTTT.